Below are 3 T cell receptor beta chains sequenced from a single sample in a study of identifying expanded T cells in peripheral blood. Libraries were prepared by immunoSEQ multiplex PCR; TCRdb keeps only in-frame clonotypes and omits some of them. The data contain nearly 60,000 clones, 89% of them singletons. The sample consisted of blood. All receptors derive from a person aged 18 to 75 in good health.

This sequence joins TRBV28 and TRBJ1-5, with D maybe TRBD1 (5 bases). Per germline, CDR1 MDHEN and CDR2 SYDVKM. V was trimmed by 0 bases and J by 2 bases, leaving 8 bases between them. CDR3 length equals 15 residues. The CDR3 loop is CASSLWGLGNQPQHF. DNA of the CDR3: TGTGCCAGCAGTTTATGGGGGCTCGGCAATCAGCCCCAGCATTTT.

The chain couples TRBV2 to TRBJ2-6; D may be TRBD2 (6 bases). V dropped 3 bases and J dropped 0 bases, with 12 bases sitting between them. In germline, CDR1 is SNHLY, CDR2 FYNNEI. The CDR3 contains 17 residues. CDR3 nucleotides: TGTGCCAGCAGTGAGGCGGGGACGCGCTCTGGGGCCAACGTCCTGACTTTC. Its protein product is CASSEAGTRSGANVLTF. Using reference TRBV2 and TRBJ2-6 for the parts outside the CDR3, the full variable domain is EPEVTQTPSHQVTQMGQEVILRCVPISNHLYFYWYRQILGQKVEFLVSFYNNEISEKSEIFDDQFSVERPDGSNFTLKIRSTKLEDSAMYFCASSEAGTRSGANVLTFGAGSRLTVL.

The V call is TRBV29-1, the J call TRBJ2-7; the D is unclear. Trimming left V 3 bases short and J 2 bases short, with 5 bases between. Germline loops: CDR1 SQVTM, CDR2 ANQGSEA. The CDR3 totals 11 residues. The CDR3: CSVDIAYEQYF. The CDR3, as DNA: TGCAGCGTTGACATTGCCTACGAGCAGTACTTC.